This entry concerns a single T cell receptor (beta chain). Its matching antigen is unknown. The data derive from a study of siplizumab effects on memory and regulatory T cells. Findings of the study overall: The Treg-derived share of mappable alloreactive CD4+ clones averaged approximately 71% with siplizumab and 25% to 30% in controls. A minor share of alloreactive clones matched unstimulated subsets. Roughly 75-96% of proliferating CD4+ or CD8+ clones lacked a naive or memory phenotype that could be assigned.

From germline, CDR1 is SEHNR and CDR2 FQNEAQ (reference sequence). The CDR3 totals 13 residues. Profiled with immunoSEQ multiplex PCR; TCRdb holds only in-frame clones, not every one. Among 100,000 or so clones, more than 90% were seen once, and the ten largest hold just over 2.5%. The J gene is TRBJ2-5, the V gene TRBV7-9; TRBD2 is a possible D gene (5 bases). The J call is uncertain, as TRBJ2-7 better fits the DNA end. Sequenced material: CD4+ T cells sorted from blood. The sequence derives from a human donor in good health. Some clones in this sample may be carry-over from other donors' samples. The chain's CDR3 is CASSSGLTYEQYF. In nucleotides, the CDR3 is TGTGCCAGCAGCTCAGGACTGACCTACGAGCAGTACTTC.